This TCR beta chain derives from a study of tumor-infiltrating lymphocytes in primary liver carcinoma. Constant-region priming of approximately 500 ng total RNA yielded TCR beta cDNA. For TCR beta, libraries were produced by three nested multiplex PCR rounds using slightly modified ARM-PCR. It was with TRBV1-TRBV30 forward primers and a C-beta reverse primer that the first two PCR rounds were run, at about 10 cycles each. TCRdb used MiXCR to reprocess the multiplex PCR reads, holding one entry per CDR3 protein. The data contain roughly 20,000 distinct CDR3 sequences, roughly 80% of them singletons. Between the trimmed V and J ends, which lost 3 bases and 8 bases, there was a span of 11 bases. The CDR3 runs 13 residues. The germline CDR1 and CDR2 sequences are SEHNR and FQNEAQ (reference sequence). Both RNA and DNA were isolated together from approximately 20-30 mg of bulk tissue that had not been sorted.

About this clonotype itself: This is likely a read error, given that the CDR3 carries no conserved phenylalanine or tryptophan at its end.

This sequence was found in a woman aged 30 to 39 with primary liver carcinoma and hepatitis B virus infection. Sequencing used liver tumor tissue from sampling region 4. Subset: tumor region T4, right-lateral pole. V usage is TRBV7-9 and J usage is TRBJ2-1; maybe TRBD1 (6 bases). As DNA, the CDR3 is TGTGCCAGCAGCTTGGACAAGGGGGATGAGCAGTTCTAC. Translated: CASSLDKGDEQFY.